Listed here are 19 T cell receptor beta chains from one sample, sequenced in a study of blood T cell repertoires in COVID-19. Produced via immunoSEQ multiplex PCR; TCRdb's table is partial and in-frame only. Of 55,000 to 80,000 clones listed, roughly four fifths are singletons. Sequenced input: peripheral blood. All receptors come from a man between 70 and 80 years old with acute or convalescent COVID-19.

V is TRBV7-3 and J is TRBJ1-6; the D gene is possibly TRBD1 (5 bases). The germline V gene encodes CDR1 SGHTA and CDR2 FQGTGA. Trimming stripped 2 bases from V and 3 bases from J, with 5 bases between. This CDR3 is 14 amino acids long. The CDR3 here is CASSLQGYNSPLHF. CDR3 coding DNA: TGTGCCAGCAGCTTACAGGGCTATAATTCACCCCTCCACTTT.

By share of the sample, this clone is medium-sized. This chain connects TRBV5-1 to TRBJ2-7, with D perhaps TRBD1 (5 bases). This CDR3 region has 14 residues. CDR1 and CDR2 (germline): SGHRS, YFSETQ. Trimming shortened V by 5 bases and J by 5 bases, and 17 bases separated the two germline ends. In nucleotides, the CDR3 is TGCGCCAGCAGGAACCCGGGCTCAGGGAACGAGCAGTACTTC. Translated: CASRNPGSGNEQYF.

The CDR3 here is CASSFGTSGRETQYF. The CDR3 DNA sequence: TGTGCCAGCAGCTTCGGGACTAGCGGGAGAGAGACCCAGTACTTC. The rearrangement links TRBV3-1 (or the pseudogene TRBV3-2) to TRBJ2-5, with 14 bases fitting TRBD2. This CDR3 has 15 residues. CDR1 is LGHDT, CDR2 YNNKEL, per germline (reference sequence). Trimming cost V 5 bases and J 4 bases; bases outside gene matches: 3.

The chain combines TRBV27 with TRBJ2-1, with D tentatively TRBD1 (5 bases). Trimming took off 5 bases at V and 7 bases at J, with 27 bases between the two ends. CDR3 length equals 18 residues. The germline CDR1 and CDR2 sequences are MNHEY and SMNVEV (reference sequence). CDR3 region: CASSHRRRQPPKINEQFF. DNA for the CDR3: TGTGCCAGCAGTCACCGTCGGAGACAGCCCCCAAAAATAAATGAGCAGTTCTTC.

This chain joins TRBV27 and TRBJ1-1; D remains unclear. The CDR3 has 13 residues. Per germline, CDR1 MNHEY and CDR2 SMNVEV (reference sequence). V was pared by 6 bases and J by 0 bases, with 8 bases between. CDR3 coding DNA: TGTGCCAGCAGCAATTACATGAACACTGAAGCTTTCTTT. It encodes CASSNYMNTEAFF.

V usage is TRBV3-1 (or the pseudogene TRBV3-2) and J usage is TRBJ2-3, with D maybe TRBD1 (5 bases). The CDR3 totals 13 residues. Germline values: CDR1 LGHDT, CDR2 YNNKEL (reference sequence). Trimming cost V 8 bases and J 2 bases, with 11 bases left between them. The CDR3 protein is CASGKGYTDTQYF. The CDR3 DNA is TGTGCCAGCGGAAAGGGGTACACAGATACGCAGTATTTT.

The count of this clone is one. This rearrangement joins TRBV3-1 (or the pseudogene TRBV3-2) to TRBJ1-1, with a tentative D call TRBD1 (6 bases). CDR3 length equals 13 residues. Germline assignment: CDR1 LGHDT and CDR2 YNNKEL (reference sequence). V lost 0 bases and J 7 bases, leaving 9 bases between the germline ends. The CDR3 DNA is TGTGCCAGCAGCCAAGAACAGGGTTATGAAGCTTTCTTT. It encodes CASSQEQGYEAFF.

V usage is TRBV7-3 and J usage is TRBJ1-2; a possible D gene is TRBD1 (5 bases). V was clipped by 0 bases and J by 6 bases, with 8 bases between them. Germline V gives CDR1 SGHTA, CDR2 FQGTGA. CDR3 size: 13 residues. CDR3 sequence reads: CASSLTGDNGYTF. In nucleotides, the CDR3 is TGTGCCAGCAGCTTAACAGGGGATAATGGCTACACCTTC.

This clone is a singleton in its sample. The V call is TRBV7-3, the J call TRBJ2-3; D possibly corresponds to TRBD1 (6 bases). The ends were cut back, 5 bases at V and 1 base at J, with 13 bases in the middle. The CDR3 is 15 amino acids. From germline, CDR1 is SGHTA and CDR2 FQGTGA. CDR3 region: CASSKDSAGTDTQYF. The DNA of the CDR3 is TGTGCCAGCAGCAAGGACAGCGCTGGCACAGATACGCAGTATTTT.

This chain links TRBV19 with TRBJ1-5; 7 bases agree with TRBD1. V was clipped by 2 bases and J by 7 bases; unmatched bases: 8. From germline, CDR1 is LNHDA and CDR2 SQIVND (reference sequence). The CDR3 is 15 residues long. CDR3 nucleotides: TGTGCCAGTAGTATAACCTCGACAGGGTACCAGCCCCAGCATTTT. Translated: CASSITSTGYQPQHF.

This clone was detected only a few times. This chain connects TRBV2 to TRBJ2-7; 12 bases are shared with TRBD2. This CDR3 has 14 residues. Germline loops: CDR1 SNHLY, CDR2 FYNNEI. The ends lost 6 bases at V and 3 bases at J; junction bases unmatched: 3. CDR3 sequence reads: CASRETSGSYEQYF. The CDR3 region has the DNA TGTGCCAGCAGGGAGACTAGCGGGAGCTACGAGCAGTACTTC.

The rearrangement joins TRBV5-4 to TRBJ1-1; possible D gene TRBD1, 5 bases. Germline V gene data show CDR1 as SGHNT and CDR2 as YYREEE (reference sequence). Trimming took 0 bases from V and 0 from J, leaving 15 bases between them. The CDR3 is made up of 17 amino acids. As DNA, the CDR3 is TGTGCCAGCAGCTTGGGGCGGGGCGGGCTTCTGAACACTGAAGCTTTCTTT. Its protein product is CASSLGRGGLLNTEAFF. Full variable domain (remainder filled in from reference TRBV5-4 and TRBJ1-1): ETGVTQSPTHLIKTRGQQVTLRCSSQSGHNTVSWYQQALGQGPQFIFQYYREEENGRGNFPPRFSGLQFPNYSSELNVNALELDDSALYLCASSLGRGGLLNTEAFFGQGTRLTVV.

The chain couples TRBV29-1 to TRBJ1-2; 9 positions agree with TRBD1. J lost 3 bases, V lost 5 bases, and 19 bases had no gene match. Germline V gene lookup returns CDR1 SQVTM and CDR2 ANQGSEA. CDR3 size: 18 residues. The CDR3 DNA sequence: TGCAGCGTTCGTCCCGGGACAGGGATCGGTTGGGGCGACTATGGCTACACCTTC. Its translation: CSVRPGTGIGWGDYGYTF.

CDR3 bases: TGCGCCAGCAGCCAAGCTAGCGGGGGAACCTACGAGCAGTACTTC. Amino acids: CASSQASGGTYEQYF. The chain links TRBV4-3 to TRBJ2-7, with 10 nucleotides matching TRBD2. Germline CDR1 LGHNA, CDR2 YSLEER. The CDR3 has 15 amino acids. The V segment lost 1 base and the J segment 2 bases; nucleotides outside the gene matches: 2.

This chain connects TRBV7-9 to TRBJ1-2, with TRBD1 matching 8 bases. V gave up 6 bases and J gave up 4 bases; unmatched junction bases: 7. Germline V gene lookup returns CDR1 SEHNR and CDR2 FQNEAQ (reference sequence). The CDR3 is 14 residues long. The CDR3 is CASSSDRGIYGYTF. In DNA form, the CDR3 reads TGTGCCAGCAGTAGCGACAGGGGCATCTATGGCTACACCTTC.

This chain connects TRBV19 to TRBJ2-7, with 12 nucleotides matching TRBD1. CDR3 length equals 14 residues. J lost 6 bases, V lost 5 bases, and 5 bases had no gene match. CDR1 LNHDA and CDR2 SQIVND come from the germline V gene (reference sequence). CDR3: CASSPGQGAVEQYF. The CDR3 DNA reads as TGTGCCAGTAGTCCGGGACAGGGGGCGGTCGAGCAGTACTTC.

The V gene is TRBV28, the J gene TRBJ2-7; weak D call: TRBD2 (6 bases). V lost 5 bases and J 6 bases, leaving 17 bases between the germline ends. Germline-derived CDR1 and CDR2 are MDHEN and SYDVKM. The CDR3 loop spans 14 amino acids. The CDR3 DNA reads TGTGCCAGCAGTCGGGGACTCCCGACGGGCGAGCAGTACTTC. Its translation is CASSRGLPTGEQYF.

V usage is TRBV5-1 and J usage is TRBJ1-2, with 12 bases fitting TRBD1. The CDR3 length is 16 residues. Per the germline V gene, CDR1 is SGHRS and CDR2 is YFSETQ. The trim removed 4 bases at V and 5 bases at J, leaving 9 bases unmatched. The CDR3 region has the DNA TGCGCCAGCAGCCCCGGGACAGGGGGCGCATGGTATGGCTACACCTTC. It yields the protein CASSPGTGGAWYGYTF.

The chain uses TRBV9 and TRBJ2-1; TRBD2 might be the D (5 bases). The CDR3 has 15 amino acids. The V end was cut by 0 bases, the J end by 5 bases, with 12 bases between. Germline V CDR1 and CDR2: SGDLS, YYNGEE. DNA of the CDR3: TGTGCCAGCAGCGTAGCGGCAGCGGAGAACAATGAGCAGTTCTTC. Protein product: CASSVAAAENNEQFF.